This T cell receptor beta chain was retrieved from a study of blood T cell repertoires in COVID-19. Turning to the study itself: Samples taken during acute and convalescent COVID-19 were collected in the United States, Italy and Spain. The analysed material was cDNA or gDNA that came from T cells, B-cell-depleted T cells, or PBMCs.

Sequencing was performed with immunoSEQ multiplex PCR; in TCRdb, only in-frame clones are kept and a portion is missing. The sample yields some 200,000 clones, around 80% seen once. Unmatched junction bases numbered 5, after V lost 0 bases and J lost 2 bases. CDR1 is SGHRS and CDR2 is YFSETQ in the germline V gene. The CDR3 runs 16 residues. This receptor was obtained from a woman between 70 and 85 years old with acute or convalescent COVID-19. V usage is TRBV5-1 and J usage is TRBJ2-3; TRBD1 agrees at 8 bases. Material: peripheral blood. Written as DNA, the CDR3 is TGCGCCAGCAGCTTGGTGGCAGGGGGCCTCACAGATACGCAGTATTTT. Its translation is CASSLVAGGLTDTQYF.